This record concerns one T cell receptor beta chain sequence. Its antigen is not identified. Primers included in the PCR were 60 Vbeta and 13 Jbeta primers. Here immunoSEQ multiplex PCR was the method, and the copy in TCRdb shows in-frame clones only, minus some. This sample yields 150,000 to 200,000 clones, of which 60% to 80% are seen a single time; roughly 2.6% belongs to the top ten. The source of the sample is a study of cytomegalovirus exposure and HLA in healthy donors. CDR1 is SGHNT, CDR2 YYREEE, per germline (reference sequence). Trimming removed 0 bases from V and 3 bases from J; junction bases left unmatched: 0. The CDR3 is 14 amino acids. Study findings and constraints: Productive rates of about 90% or about 30% were seen for most TCR beta V segments in an earlier analysis.

Input material: PBMCs. The receptor's source is a woman aged 40 to 50 in good health and CMV-seropositive. The V and J genes are TRBV5-4 and TRBJ2-5, with 9 bases aligning to TRBD2. CDR3 sequence (DNA): TGTGCCAGCAGCTTGGCTAGCGGGGAAGAGACCCAGTACTTC. Protein product: CASSLASGEETQYF.